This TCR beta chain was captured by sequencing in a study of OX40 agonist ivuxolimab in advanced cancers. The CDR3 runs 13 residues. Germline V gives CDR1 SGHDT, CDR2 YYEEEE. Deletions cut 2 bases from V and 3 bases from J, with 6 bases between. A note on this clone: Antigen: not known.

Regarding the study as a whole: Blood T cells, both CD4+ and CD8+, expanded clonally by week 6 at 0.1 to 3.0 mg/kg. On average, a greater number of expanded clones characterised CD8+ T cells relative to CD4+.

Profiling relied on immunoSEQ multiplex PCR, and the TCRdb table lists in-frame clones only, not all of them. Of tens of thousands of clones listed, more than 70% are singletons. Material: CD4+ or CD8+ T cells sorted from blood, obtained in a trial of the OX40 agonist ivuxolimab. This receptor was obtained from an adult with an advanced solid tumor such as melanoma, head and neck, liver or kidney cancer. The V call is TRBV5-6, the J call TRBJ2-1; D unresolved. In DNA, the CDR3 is TGTGCCAGCAGCTTAAAGTACTACAATGAGCAGTTCTTC. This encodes CASSLKYYNEQFF.